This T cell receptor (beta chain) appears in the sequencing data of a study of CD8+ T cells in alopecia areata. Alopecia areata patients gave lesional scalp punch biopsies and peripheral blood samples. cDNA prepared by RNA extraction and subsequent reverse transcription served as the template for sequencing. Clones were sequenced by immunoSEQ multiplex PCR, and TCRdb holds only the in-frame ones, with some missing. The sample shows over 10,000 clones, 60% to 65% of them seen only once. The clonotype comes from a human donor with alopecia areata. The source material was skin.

CDR3 in DNA: TGCGCCAGCAGCCAAGGACCGGCTAGCGGGAGGAATGAGCAGTTCTTC. Protein: CASSQGPASGRNEQFF. The V gene is TRBV4-3, the J gene TRBJ2-1, with TRBD2 matching 11 bases. V lost 1 base, J lost 7 bases, and 6 bases stayed unmatched. CDR1 LGHNA and CDR2 YSLEER come from the germline V gene. The CDR3 covers 16 residues.